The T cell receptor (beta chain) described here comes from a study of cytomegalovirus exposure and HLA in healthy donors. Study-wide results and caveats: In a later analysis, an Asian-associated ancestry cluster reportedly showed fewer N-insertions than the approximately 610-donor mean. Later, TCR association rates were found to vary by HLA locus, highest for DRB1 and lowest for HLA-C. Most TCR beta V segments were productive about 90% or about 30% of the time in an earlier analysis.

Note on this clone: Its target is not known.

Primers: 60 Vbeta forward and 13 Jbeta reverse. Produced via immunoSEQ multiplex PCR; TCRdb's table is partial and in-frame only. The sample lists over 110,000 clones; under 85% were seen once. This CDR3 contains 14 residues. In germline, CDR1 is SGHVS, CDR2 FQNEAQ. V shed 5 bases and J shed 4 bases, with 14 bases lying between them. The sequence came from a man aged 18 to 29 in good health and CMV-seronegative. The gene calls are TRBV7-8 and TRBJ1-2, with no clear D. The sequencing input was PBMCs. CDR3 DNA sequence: TGTGCCAGCAGCCCGACAACGGTGGGCTATGGCTACACCTTC. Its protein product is CASSPTTVGYGYTF.